What follows describes a single T cell receptor (beta chain). This sample is part of a study of T cells in localized non-small cell lung cancer. V shed 4 bases, J shed 4 bases, and the junction held 16 bases outside the gene matches. The CDR3 sequence is 18 residues long. Per the germline V gene, CDR1 is SGHNT and CDR2 is YENEEA. Measured with immunoSEQ multiplex PCR; TCRdb has only the in-frame clones, and not every one. The table records around 31,000 clones, about 88% of them present only once. The chain is built from TRBV11-3 and TRBJ2-1; 7 bases agree with TRBD2. The material sequenced was peripheral blood, taken before any cancer treatment. The origin of this receptor is a female donor of 60 years or more with stage I lung adenocarcinoma. The CDR3 nucleotides read TGTGCCAGCAGCTCGGGTCAGGGAGGGGCCGGGGGTTACAATGAGCAGTTCTTC. Protein sequence: CASSSGQGGAGGYNEQFF.